The clone carrying this T cell receptor (beta chain) appeared many times. The record originates from a study of human T cells and chemical hapten exposure. Looking at the study overall: Donors were sensitized with 2% DPC on the upper inner arm. Patients, mostly women, had alopecia areata, alopecia totalis or alopecia universalis.

The CDR3 totals 12 residues. V shed 6 bases and J shed 7 bases, with 9 bases lying between them. Unique molecular identifiers were attached to individual cDNA molecules within the library. TCRdb analysed the RACE reads with MiXCR anew, one entry per CDR3 protein. The sample consists of over 75,000 distinct CDR3 sequences, 9.5% to 13% of them appearing once. As for time point: patch test 3, about 24 weeks after DPC sensitization. This sample's treatment: therapeutic diphenylcyclopropenone sensitization with weekly scalp DPC. The source of this sequence is a woman in her twenties or thirties with alopecia areata. Some clones in this sample may be carry-over from other donors' samples. The chain has TRBV12-3 or TRBV12-4 and TRBJ2-2; tentatively, D is TRBD1 (5 bases). The sample here was whole blood, taken in connection with sensitization to the hapten diphenylcyclopropenone (DPC). The CDR3 is CASSPDIGELFF. The CDR3 DNA is TGTGCCAGCAGCCCGGACATCGGGGAGCTGTTTTTT.